The following is a TCR beta chain sequence with its context. TCRdb's table, derived via immunoSEQ multiplex PCR, lists solely in-frame clones and lacks some. The sample lists about 64,000 clones, 75% to 95% seen once, with roughly 0.45% in the top ten. Per germline, CDR1 SGDLS and CDR2 YYNGEE. Losses at the gene ends were 4 bases for V and 6 bases for J; bases not matched to a gene: 8. The CDR3 covers 14 residues. The sample comes from a study of OX40 agonist ivuxolimab in advanced cancers. This sequence joins TRBV9 and TRBJ1-1; TRBD1 agrees at 8 bases. The specimen was CD4+ or CD8+ T cells sorted from blood, collected in a trial of the OX40 agonist ivuxolimab. The clonotype originates from an adult with an advanced solid tumor such as melanoma, head and neck, liver or kidney cancer. CDR3 nucleotide sequence: TGTGCCAGCAGCCCCATGGTGACAGGGGCTGAAGCTTTCTTT. The encoded protein is CASSPMVTGAEAFF.